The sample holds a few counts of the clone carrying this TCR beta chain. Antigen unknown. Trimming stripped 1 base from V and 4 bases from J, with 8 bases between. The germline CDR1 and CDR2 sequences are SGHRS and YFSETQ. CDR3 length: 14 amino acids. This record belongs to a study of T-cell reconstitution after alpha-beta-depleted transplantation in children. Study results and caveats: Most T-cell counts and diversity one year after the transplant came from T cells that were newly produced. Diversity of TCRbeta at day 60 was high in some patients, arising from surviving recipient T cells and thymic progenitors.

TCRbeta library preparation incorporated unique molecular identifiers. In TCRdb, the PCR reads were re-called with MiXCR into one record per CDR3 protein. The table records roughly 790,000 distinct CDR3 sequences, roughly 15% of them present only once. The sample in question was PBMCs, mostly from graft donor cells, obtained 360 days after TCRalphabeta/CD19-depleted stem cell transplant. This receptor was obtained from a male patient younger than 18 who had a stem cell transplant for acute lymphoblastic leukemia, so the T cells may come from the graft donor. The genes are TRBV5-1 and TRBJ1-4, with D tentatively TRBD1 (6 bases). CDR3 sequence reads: CASSLRQDNEKLFF. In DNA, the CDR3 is TGCGCCAGCAGCTTGCGACAGGATAATGAAAAACTGTTTTTT. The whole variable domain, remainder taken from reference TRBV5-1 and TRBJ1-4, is KAGVTQTPRYLIKTRGQQVTLSCSPISGHRSVSWYQQTPGQGLQFLFEYFSETQRNKGNFPGRFSGRQFSNSRSEMNVSTLELGDSALYLCASSLRQDNEKLFFGSGTQLSVL.